This TCR beta chain was recorded in a study of CD8+ T cells in alopecia areata. Study context: C3H/HeJ donors aged about 6-13 months with spontaneous alopecia supplied skin grafted onto roughly 7-10-week-old female C3H/HeJ mice. Regarding the study as a whole: Alopecia totalis/universalis scalp especially showed more expanded CD8+ clones than normal scalp. Whereas mice showed it more clearly, TCR sharing across patients was murkier, possibly because of HLA. Scalp samples also yield sequences from resident alphabeta T cells of normal skin.

RNA extraction was followed by reverse transcription into cDNA, which acted as the sequencing template. Clones were sequenced by immunoSEQ multiplex PCR, and TCRdb holds only the in-frame ones, with some missing. The sample is made up of 15,000 to 20,000 clones, none counted only once. Sorting of pooled cutaneous lymph node cells used CD4, CD8alpha, NKG2D, NKG2ACE and other markers. This clone was seen a few times. Antigen unknown. Germline and genes here are mouse. The read finishes 4 residues shy of the CDR3 end, and the germline J gene is used to complete it. CDR3 size: 15 residues. V dropped 4 bases and J dropped 3; count of bases not matched to a gene: 5. CDR1 and CDR2 (germline): SGHSN, HYEKVE.

V gene TRBV12-1 combines with J gene TRBJ2-1; 10 bases align to TRBD2. The sample consisted of CD8+ T cells sorted from a lymph node. The sequence derives from a C3H/HeJ mouse with alopecia areata. The strain's MHC: H2-k. Partial CDR3 DNA: TGTGCCAGCTCCCCCGGACTGGGGGTCTATGCT. Translating it yields CASSPGLGVYA. In full, the CDR3 is CASSPGLGVYAEQFF.